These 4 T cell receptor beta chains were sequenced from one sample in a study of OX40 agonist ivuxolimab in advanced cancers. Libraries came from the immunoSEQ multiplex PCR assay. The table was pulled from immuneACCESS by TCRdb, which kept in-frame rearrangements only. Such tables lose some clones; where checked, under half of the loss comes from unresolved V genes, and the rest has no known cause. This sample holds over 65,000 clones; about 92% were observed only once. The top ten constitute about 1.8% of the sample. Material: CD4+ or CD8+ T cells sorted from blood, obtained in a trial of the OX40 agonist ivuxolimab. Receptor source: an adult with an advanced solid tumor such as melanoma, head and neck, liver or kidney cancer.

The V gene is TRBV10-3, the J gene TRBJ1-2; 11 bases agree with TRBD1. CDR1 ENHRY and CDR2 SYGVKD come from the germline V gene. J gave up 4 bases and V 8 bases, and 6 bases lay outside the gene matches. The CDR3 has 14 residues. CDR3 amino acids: CAIGTGGSLYGYTF. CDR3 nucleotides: TGTGCCATCGGGACAGGGGGGTCTCTCTATGGCTACACCTTC.

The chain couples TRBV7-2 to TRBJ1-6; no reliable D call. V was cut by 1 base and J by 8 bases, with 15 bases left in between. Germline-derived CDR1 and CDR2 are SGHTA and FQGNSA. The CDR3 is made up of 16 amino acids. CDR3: CASSLEWQNPYSPLHF. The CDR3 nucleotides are TGTGCCAGCAGCTTAGAGTGGCAGAATCCTTATTCACCCCTCCACTTT.

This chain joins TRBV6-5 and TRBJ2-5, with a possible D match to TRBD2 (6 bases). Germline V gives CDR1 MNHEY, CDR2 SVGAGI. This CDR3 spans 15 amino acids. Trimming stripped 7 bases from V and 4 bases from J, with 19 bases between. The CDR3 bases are TGTGCCAGCACGAAAGCCGGGGGAGAGGGAGAGACCCAGTACTTC. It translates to CASTKAGGEGETQYF.

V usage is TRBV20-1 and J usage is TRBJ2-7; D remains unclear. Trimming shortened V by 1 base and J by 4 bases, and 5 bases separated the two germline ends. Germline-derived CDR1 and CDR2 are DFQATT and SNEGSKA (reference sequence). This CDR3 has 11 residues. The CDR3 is CSARAMYEQYF. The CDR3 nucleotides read TGCAGTGCTAGAGCTATGTACGAGCAGTACTTC.